A single sample gave rise to the 21 T cell receptor beta chains below, sequenced in a study of blood T cell repertoires in COVID-19. TCRdb's table, derived via immunoSEQ multiplex PCR, lists solely in-frame clones and lacks some. Of about 110,000 clones in the sample, 75% to 90% were seen once. The sample consisted of peripheral blood. These receptors all stem from a human donor in a cohort sampled during active COVID-19.

V and J are TRBV6-5 and TRBJ1-5; no clear D. Trimming shortened V by 4 bases and J by 0 bases, and 4 bases separated the two germline ends. Germline V lookup: CDR1 MNHEY, CDR2 SVGAGI. The CDR3 covers 13 residues. The CDR3 sequence: CASSWASNQPQHF. As DNA, the CDR3 is TGTGCCAGCAGTTGGGCTAGCAATCAGCCCCAGCATTTT.

In its sample, this clone was seen once. The V gene is TRBV5-1, the J gene TRBJ2-3, with D unresolved. This CDR3 region has 14 residues. CDR1 is SGHRS, CDR2 YFSETQ, per germline. Trimming pared 1 base from V and 2 bases from J, leaving 8 bases between. CDR3 nucleotide sequence: TGCGCCAGCAGCTTGCTGACTCCCACAGATACGCAGTATTTT. As protein: CASSLLTPTDTQYF.

The chain combines TRBV6-5 with TRBJ2-3, with 9 bases matching TRBD2. CDR1 MNHEY and CDR2 SVGAGI come from the germline V gene. The CDR3 runs to 16 residues. The ends lost 4 bases at V and 4 bases at J; junction bases unmatched: 9. The CDR3 DNA reads TGTGCCAGCAGTTTCGGACTAGCGCTGACTTCAGATACGCAGTATTTT. Residues: CASSFGLALTSDTQYF.

V and J are TRBV6-5 and TRBJ2-3, with a possible D match to TRBD1 (5 bases). Germline V CDR1 and CDR2: MNHEY, SVGAGI. Deletions cut 7 bases from V and 6 bases from J, with 14 bases between. The CDR3 covers 13 residues. Here the CDR3 reads CASNGHEKDTQYF. The CDR3 DNA reads as TGTGCCAGCAATGGACACGAGAAGGATACGCAGTATTTT.

The rearrangement joins TRBV7-3 to TRBJ2-3; 7 positions match TRBD1. The CDR3 contains 15 residues. From germline, CDR1 is SGHTA and CDR2 FQGTGA. V lost 5 bases, J lost 0 bases, and 5 bases stayed unmatched. The CDR3 here is CASSRQGTSTDTQYF. CDR3 bases: TGTGCCAGCAGCCGACAGGGAACTAGCACAGATACGCAGTATTTT.

The chain recombines TRBV5-5 with TRBJ2-7, with 7 bases identical to TRBD1. The CDR3 has 16 amino acids. Germline V gives CDR1 SGHKS, CDR2 YYEKEE (reference sequence). Unmatched junction bases numbered 9, after V lost 0 bases and J lost 3 bases. The CDR3 DNA is TGTGCCAGCAGCTTGGGAACAGGGGCTTTACTCTACGAGCAGTACTTC. Its translation is CASSLGTGALLYEQYF.

The chain employs TRBV6-6 and TRBJ1-1, with 7 bases lining up with TRBD1. CDR1 and CDR2 from the germline V gene are MNHNY and SVGAGI (reference sequence). J was trimmed by 3 bases and V by 3 bases; bases with no gene match: 7. The CDR3 has 15 residues. CDR3 coding DNA: TGTGCCAGCAGTTATCCTCCAGGGGGTTACACTGAAGCTTTCTTT. Its protein product is CASSYPPGGYTEAFF.

V is TRBV28 and J is TRBJ2-3; 8 bases map to TRBD2. V lost 2 bases to trimming and J lost 0 bases; unmatched junction nucleotides: 4. Germline CDR1 and CDR2: MDHEN and SYDVKM. The length of the CDR3 is 16 residues. This CDR3 reads CASSLLRGGSTDTQYF. DNA for the CDR3: TGTGCCAGCAGTTTACTTCGGGGGGGAAGCACAGATACGCAGTATTTT.

This clone was observed a single time. The chain couples TRBV15 to TRBJ1-2; 7 bases line up with TRBD1. The CDR3 extends over 14 amino acids. The germline V gene has CDR1 LNHNV and CDR2 YYDKDF (reference sequence). Trimming took 3 bases from V and 7 from J; bases not matched to a gene: 8. CDR3 residues: CATSRDRTFGGYTF. The DNA for the CDR3 is TGTGCCACCAGCAGGGACAGGACCTTCGGTGGCTACACCTTC.

The chain combines TRBV27 with TRBJ1-1, with TRBD1 identical over 8 bases. The germline gives CDR1 MNHEY, CDR2 SMNVEV (reference sequence). The CDR3 length is 14 residues. The trim removed 6 bases at V and 5 bases at J, leaving 8 bases unmatched. The CDR3 loop reads CASRQGAKGTEAFF. The CDR3, as DNA: TGTGCCAGCAGGCAGGGGGCGAAGGGGACTGAAGCTTTCTTT.

The rearrangement joins TRBV6-6 to TRBJ1-6; 8 bases fit TRBD1. This CDR3 is 14 amino acids long. Germline V gene lookup returns CDR1 MNHNY and CDR2 SVGAGI (reference sequence). Losses at the gene ends were 6 bases for V and 7 bases for J; bases not matched to a gene: 5. CDR3 sequence: CASRTDRENSPLHF. The CDR3 DNA follows: TGTGCCAGCAGGACGGACAGGGAGAATTCACCCCTCCACTTT.

The rearrangement joins TRBV28 to TRBJ1-3; a possible D gene is TRBD1 (5 bases). Germline values: CDR1 MDHEN, CDR2 SYDVKM. V lost 8 bases and J 3 bases, leaving 14 bases between the germline ends. This CDR3 is built from 14 residues. CDR3 amino acids: CASEDKHYGNTIYF. CDR3 DNA sequence: TGTGCCAGCGAGGACAAGCATTATGGAAACACCATATATTTT.

The chain employs TRBV7-9 and TRBJ1-1, with a possible D match to TRBD1 (6 bases). Per the germline V gene, CDR1 is SEHNR and CDR2 is FQNEAQ (reference sequence). Deletions cut 9 bases from V and 0 bases from J, with 23 bases between. The CDR3 has 17 amino acids. CDR3 amino acids: CASLAFGGARVNTEAFF. The DNA of the CDR3 is TGTGCCAGTCTCGCTTTCGGGGGGGCGAGAGTGAACACTGAAGCTTTCTTT.

This rearrangement joins TRBV4-1 to TRBJ2-1, with D uncertain. Trimming cost V 1 base and J 6 bases, with 7 bases left between them. Germline CDR1 is MGHRA and CDR2 is YSYEKL. CDR3 size: 13 residues. The CDR3 is CASSQVVSNEQFF. The CDR3 region has the DNA TGCGCCAGCAGCCAAGTAGTTTCCAATGAGCAGTTCTTC.

This clone has a single count. The rearrangement uses TRBV19 and TRBJ2-2, with 10 nucleotides matching TRBD2. This CDR3 comprises 18 residues. Germline V gene data show CDR1 as LNHDA and CDR2 as SQIVND (reference sequence). Germline trimming cut 7 bases from V and 0 bases from J; bases unmatched to any gene: 11. The CDR3 region is CASKGRLLAGPNTGELFF. In nucleotides, the CDR3 is TGTGCCAGTAAGGGGCGGCTACTAGCGGGGCCGAACACCGGGGAGCTGTTTTTT. Using reference TRBV19 and TRBJ2-2 for the parts outside the CDR3, the full variable domain is DGGITQSPKYLFRKEGQNVTLSCEQNLNHDAMYWYRQDPGQGLRLIYYSQIVNDFQKGDIAEGYSVSREKKESFPLTVTSAQKNPTAFYLCASKGRLLAGPNTGELFFGEGSRLTVL.

The V gene is TRBV24-1, the J gene TRBJ2-1, with 7 bases matching TRBD2. V lost 5 bases, J lost 0 bases, and 9 bases stayed unmatched. The germline V gene encodes CDR1 KGHDR and CDR2 SFDVKD. This CDR3 is 17 amino acids long. The CDR3 sequence: CATSAQGAGDSYNEQFF. CDR3 DNA sequence: TGTGCCACCAGTGCTCAGGGCGCGGGGGACTCCTACAATGAGCAGTTCTTC.

The CDR3 DNA reads as TGTGCCAGCAGTTACGGCGGAAAGAACACTGAAGCTTTCTTT. This gives the protein CASSYGGKNTEAFF. V is TRBV6-5 and J is TRBJ1-1; D is undetermined. Looked up from germline, CDR1 is MNHEY and CDR2 is SVGAGI. This CDR3 is 14 amino acids long. The V gene lost 2 bases and the J gene lost 1 base, with 8 bases spanning the gap.

The chain couples TRBV6-5 to TRBJ1-6; TRBD1 matches at 7 bases. The trim removed 5 bases at V and 8 bases at J, leaving 9 bases unmatched. Germline CDR1 and CDR2: MNHEY and SVGAGI. This CDR3 region has 15 residues. The CDR3 loop is CASSRKQGGDSPLHF. The CDR3 DNA follows: TGTGCCAGCAGTCGCAAGCAGGGGGGCGATTCACCCCTCCACTTT.

The chain recombines TRBV7-2 with TRBJ2-5, with TRBD1 matching 11 bases. Germline values: CDR1 SGHTA, CDR2 FQGNSA. The CDR3 spans 15 residues. J lost 4 bases, V lost 1 base, and 2 bases had no gene match. CDR3 region: CASSLGTGGRETQYF. DNA for the CDR3: TGTGCCAGCAGCTTAGGGACAGGGGGCCGAGAGACCCAGTACTTC.

This clone was observed a handful of times. This chain links TRBV3-1 (or the pseudogene TRBV3-2) with TRBJ1-1; D is ambiguous. In germline, CDR1 is LGHDT, CDR2 YNNKEL (reference sequence). Trimming took 6 bases from V and 4 from J, leaving 6 bases between them. The CDR3 length is 11 residues. Written as DNA, the CDR3 is TGTGCCAGCAGTCAACGCACTGAAGCTTTCTTT. Encoded protein: CASSQRTEAFF.

V and J are TRBV18 and TRBJ1-2; 7 nucleotides align to TRBD1. CDR3 length: 14 amino acids. The V gene end was trimmed by 0 bases and the J gene end by 7 bases; junction bases not matched to a gene: 5. Germline V gene sequence: CDR1 KGHSH, CDR2 LQKENI. As DNA, the CDR3 is TGTGCCAGCTCACCACCCCCAGGGGGTGTTGGCTACACCTTC. Amino acids: CASSPPPGGVGYTF.